The 18 T cell receptor beta chains listed next were all sequenced from one sample in a study of CD8 T cells in ankylosing spondylitis. Antigens of these TCRs are unknown. TCRdb passed the 5' RACE reads through MiXCR, listing each CDR3 protein once. The table records 350,000 to 550,000 distinct CDR3 sequences, 20% to 30% of them present only once. Regarding the study as a whole: Blood from ankylosing spondylitis patients appeared to carry a characteristic roughly 8-variant TCR beta motif.

The sample consisted of blood, either unsorted or a sorted T cell fraction (not recorded which). The receptors shown here come from a male donor with ankylosing spondylitis.

The rearrangement joins TRBV5-1 to TRBJ1-4; TRBD1 agrees at 9 bases. The CDR3 has 14 residues. J lost 8 bases, V lost 8 bases, and 10 bases had no gene match. Germline-derived CDR1 and CDR2 are SGHRS and YFSETQ. DNA for the CDR3: TGCGCCAGTTGGACAGGGGACATCGGAGAAAAACTGTTTTTT. This sequence encodes CASWTGDIGEKLFF.

The rearrangement uses TRBV5-1 and TRBJ2-1; 7 bases agree with TRBD2. CDR1 and CDR2 from the germline V gene are SGHRS and YFSETQ. The V gene end was trimmed by 4 bases and the J gene end by 3 bases; junction bases not matched to a gene: 7. The CDR3 contains 15 residues. The CDR3 DNA reads as TGCGCCAGCAGCCCAGGGAGGGGAATCTACAATGAGCAGTTCTTC. Amino acid sequence: CASSPGRGIYNEQFF.

The chain carries TRBV11-3 and TRBJ2-1; TRBD1 aligns across 9 bases. Unmatched junction bases numbered 4, after V lost 6 bases and J lost 1 base. Germline CDR1 SGHNT, CDR2 YENEEA. The CDR3 sequence is 15 residues long. The CDR3 DNA reads as TGTGCCAGCAGGCCGGGACAGGGATCCTACAATGAGCAGTTCTTC. Translating gives CASRPGQGSYNEQFF.

In this sample, this clonotype turned up a few times. V and J are TRBV7-8 and TRBJ1-5; D is unclear. The V end lost 1 base, the J end lost 4 bases, and 17 bases lay between the germline ends. This CDR3 has 17 amino acids. The germline V gene has CDR1 SGHVS and CDR2 FQNEAQ. The CDR3, as DNA: TGTGCCAGCAGCTTAGTTTCCCAGGCCTCTCGGAATCAGCCCCAGCATTTT. Translated, it gives CASSLVSQASRNQPQHF.

The chain joins TRBV5-1 to TRBJ2-1; unclear D gene. The CDR3 extends over 15 amino acids. Looked up from germline, CDR1 is SGHRS and CDR2 is YFSETQ. V was pared by 4 bases and J by 0 bases, with 11 bases between. CDR3 region: CASSQDGDSYNEQFF. The DNA of the CDR3 is TGCGCCAGCAGCCAAGATGGGGACTCCTACAATGAGCAGTTCTTC.

In nucleotides, the CDR3 is TGTGCCAGCAGTCCCGGACAGGGGCCGGACCTCTATGGCTACACCTTC. Translating gives CASSPGQGPDLYGYTF. The gene calls are TRBV12-3 or TRBV12-4 and TRBJ1-2; 9 bases are a match to TRBD1. This CDR3 is built from 16 residues. The J segment lost 4 bases and the V segment lost 5 bases, leaving 11 bases of the junction unmatched.

The rearrangement joins TRBV5-1 to TRBJ2-5; no definite D call. The CDR3 length is 14 residues. The germline V gene encodes CDR1 SGHRS and CDR2 YFSETQ. Trimming took off 0 bases at V and 1 base at J, with 7 bases between the two ends. The CDR3 DNA reads as TGCGCCAGCAGCTTGGTTGACGGCCAAGAGACCCAGTACTTC. It is translated as CASSLVDGQETQYF. The whole variable domain, filled in from reference TRBV5-1 and TRBJ2-5, reads KAGVTQTPRYLIKTRGQQVTLSCSPISGHRSVSWYQQTPGQGLQFLFEYFSETQRNKGNFPGRFSGRQFSNSRSEMNVSTLELGDSALYLCASSLVDGQETQYFGPGTRLLVL.

The chain is built from TRBV6-2 or TRBV6-3 and TRBJ2-1; TRBD2 is a possible D gene (6 bases). Germline CDR1 is MNHEY and CDR2 is SVGEGT. The V end was cut by 2 bases, the J end by 8 bases, with 19 bases between. The CDR3 totals 16 residues. CDR3 loop: CASSYTPGVLQYEQFF. CDR3 DNA sequence: TGTGCCAGCAGTTACACCCCGGGGGTTTTACAATATGAGCAGTTCTTC.

This chain joins TRBV29-1 and TRBJ1-6; TRBD1 matches at 10 bases. Per germline, CDR1 SQVTM and CDR2 ANQGSEA. The CDR3 has 15 amino acids. V shed 6 bases and J 7 bases; nucleotides not matched to a gene: 9. CDR3 loop: CSVGDRGFPNSPLHF. DNA for the CDR3: TGCAGCGTCGGGGACAGGGGTTTTCCGAATTCACCCCTCCACTTT.

This clonotype was counted many times. The chain is built from TRBV12-3 or TRBV12-4 and TRBJ2-2; 9 nucleotides match TRBD2. The V segment lost 5 bases and the J segment 2 bases; nucleotides outside the gene matches: 3. The CDR3 contains 15 residues. The CDR3 bases are TGTGCCAGCAGTCAACTAGCGGGTAACACCGGGGAGCTGTTTTTT. Translation: CASSQLAGNTGELFF.

This sequence joins TRBV11-2 and TRBJ2-1, with 8 bases that match TRBD1. Trimming cost V 6 bases and J 0 bases; bases outside gene matches: 4. In germline, CDR1 is SGHAT, CDR2 FQNNGV. The CDR3 has 15 residues. The CDR3 protein is CASRIGQGSYNEQFF. In DNA, the CDR3 is TGTGCCAGCAGAATAGGACAGGGCTCCTACAATGAGCAGTTCTTC.

This chain uses TRBV6-2 or TRBV6-3 with TRBJ2-3; 8 bases are shared with TRBD1. The germline gives CDR1 MNHEY, CDR2 SVGEGT. The CDR3 is made up of 14 amino acids. Trimming removed 6 bases from V and 1 base from J; junction bases left unmatched: 3. CDR3 sequence: CASRLTGGTDTQYF. The CDR3 DNA is TGTGCCAGCAGATTGACAGGGGGCACAGATACGCAGTATTTT.

This chain uses TRBV11-1 with TRBJ2-5; 10 nucleotides align to TRBD2. V lost 5 bases to trimming and J lost 4 bases; unmatched junction nucleotides: 16. The CDR3 sequence is 18 residues long. Germline V CDR1 and CDR2: SGHAT, FQDESV (reference sequence). CDR3 loop: CASSLGASGSGGGETQYF. The CDR3 DNA follows: TGTGCCAGCAGCCTAGGGGCTAGCGGGAGTGGTGGGGGAGAGACCCAGTACTTC.

A few counts support this clonotype. The chain joins TRBV7-8 to TRBJ1-5; 8 positions agree with TRBD1. The CDR3 contains 16 residues. V was clipped by 5 bases and J by 6 bases; unmatched bases: 12. The germline V gene encodes CDR1 SGHVS and CDR2 FQNEAQ. The CDR3 loop reads CASSPGRTGFGQPQHF. As DNA, the CDR3 is TGTGCCAGCAGCCCAGGCAGGACAGGGTTTGGTCAGCCCCAGCATTTT.

V gene TRBV20-1 combines with J gene TRBJ2-1; the D is unclear. Trimming took 5 bases from V and 6 from J, leaving 17 bases between them. This CDR3 has 14 residues. Germline assignment: CDR1 DFQATT and CDR2 SNEGSKA (reference sequence). The CDR3 region has the DNA TGCAGTGCTGCGAGGTTGGGGAACTTCAATGAGCAGTTCTTC. It codes for CSAARLGNFNEQFF.

This clonotype was observed a handful of times. The V call is TRBV29-1, the J call TRBJ1-2, with D possibly being TRBD1 (5 bases). This CDR3 contains 16 residues. From germline, CDR1 is SQVTM and CDR2 ANQGSEA. With 6 bases removed from V and 1 base from J, the gap between germline ends came to 21 bases. CDR3 sequence: CSVIRDPRISNYGYTF. The DNA for the CDR3 is TGCAGCGTCATCCGGGACCCCAGAATTAGTAACTATGGCTACACCTTC.

This clonotype showed up many times. This rearrangement joins TRBV3-1 to TRBJ1-5; D not resolved. Trimming removed 1 base at V and 7 bases at J, with 8 bases between. This CDR3 has 13 residues. In germline, CDR1 is LGHDT, CDR2 YNNKEL (reference sequence). CDR3: CASSQGGRQPQHF. The CDR3 DNA sequence: TGTGCCAGCAGCCAAGGAGGGAGACAGCCCCAGCATTTT.

The V gene is TRBV20-1, the J gene TRBJ1-5, with a possible D match to TRBD1 (5 bases). The CDR3 runs to 16 residues. Germline CDR1 is DFQATT and CDR2 is SNEGSKA (reference sequence). Trimming shortened V by 3 bases and J by 6 bases, and 21 bases separated the two germline ends. CDR3 sequence reads: CSASLGGAAVGQPQHF. The CDR3 region has the DNA TGCAGTGCTAGCTTAGGAGGGGCGGCAGTTGGTCAGCCCCAGCATTTT.